The present entry profiles one T cell receptor beta chain with its context. The cohort comprised adults aged about 18 to 100 years residing in 20 to 30 US areas. Cohorts were determined from participant-reported clinical history. As handled by the study authors: Amplification from reference gene primers served as the basis for estimated nucleated cell counts. Some clones are missing from TCRdb's copy, which holds only in-frame ones; the method was immunoSEQ multiplex PCR. The V and J calls and the clone size are those of that table, but D and trimming were determined from the DNA. The sample shows roughly 300,000 clones, 86% of them seen only once. This entry belongs to a study of blood T cell repertoires in COVID-19. In the study overall: Nucleic acid was either cDNA or gDNA, and it came from T cells, B-cell-depleted T cells, or PBMCs.

V was clipped by 9 bases and J by 1 base, with 11 bases between them. Germline loops: CDR1 SGHNT, CDR2 YYREEE (reference sequence). The CDR3 runs to 13 residues. Sequencing was carried out using PBMCs or T cells enriched from blood (not recorded which). This receptor was obtained from a man aged 30-40 years who had recovered from COVID-19. V and J are TRBV5-4 and TRBJ2-1, with a weak D call TRBD2 (6 bases). For the CDR3, the DNA is TGTGCCATTACCGGGAGTTCCTACAATGAGCAGTTCTTC. It is translated as CAITGSSYNEQFF.